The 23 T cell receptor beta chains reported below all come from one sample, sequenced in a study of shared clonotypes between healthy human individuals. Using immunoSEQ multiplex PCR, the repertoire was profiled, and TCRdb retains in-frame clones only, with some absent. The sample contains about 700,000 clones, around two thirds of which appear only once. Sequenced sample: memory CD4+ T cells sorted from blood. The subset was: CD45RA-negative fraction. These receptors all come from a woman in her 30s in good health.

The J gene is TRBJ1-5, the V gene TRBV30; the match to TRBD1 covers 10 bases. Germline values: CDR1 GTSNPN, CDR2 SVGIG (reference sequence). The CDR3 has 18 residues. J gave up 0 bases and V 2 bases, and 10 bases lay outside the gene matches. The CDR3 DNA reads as TGTGCCTGGAGTCCCTCCGGGACAGGGGCCCATAGCAATCAGCCCCAGCATTTT. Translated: CAWSPSGTGAHSNQPQHF.

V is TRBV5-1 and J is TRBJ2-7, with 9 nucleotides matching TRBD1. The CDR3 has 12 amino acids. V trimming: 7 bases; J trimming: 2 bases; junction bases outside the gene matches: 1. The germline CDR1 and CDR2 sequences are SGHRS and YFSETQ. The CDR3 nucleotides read TGCGCCAGCGGGGACAGGGCCTACGAGCAGTACTTC. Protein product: CASGDRAYEQYF.

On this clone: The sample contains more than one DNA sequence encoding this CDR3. The CDR3 region has the DNA TGTGCCAGCAGCCTCGGACAGGGGGAAAAACTGTTTTTT. Its protein product is CASSLGQGEKLFF. The V gene is TRBV7-9, the J gene TRBJ1-4; the match to TRBD1 covers 9 bases. The CDR3 runs to 13 residues. In germline, CDR1 is SEHNR, CDR2 FQNEAQ (reference sequence). Trimming took 5 bases from V and 8 from J; bases not matched to a gene: 3.

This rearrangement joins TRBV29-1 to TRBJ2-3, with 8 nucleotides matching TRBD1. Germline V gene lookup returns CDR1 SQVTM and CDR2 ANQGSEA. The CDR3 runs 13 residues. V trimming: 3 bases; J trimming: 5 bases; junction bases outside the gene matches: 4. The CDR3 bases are TGCAGCGTTGAGCAGGGGGCTGGAGATACGCAGTATTTT. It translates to CSVEQGAGDTQYF.

CDR3 in DNA: TGTGCCAGCAGTTTGACACAGGGGGTTCGTGGCTACACCTTC. Residues: CASSLTQGVRGYTF. The chain has TRBV28 and TRBJ1-2; the match to TRBD1 covers 8 bases. After removal of 3 bases from V and 7 bases from J, the junction contained 7 bases not matched to a gene. CDR3 length: 14 residues. Germline CDR1 reads MDHEN; CDR2 reads SYDVKM.

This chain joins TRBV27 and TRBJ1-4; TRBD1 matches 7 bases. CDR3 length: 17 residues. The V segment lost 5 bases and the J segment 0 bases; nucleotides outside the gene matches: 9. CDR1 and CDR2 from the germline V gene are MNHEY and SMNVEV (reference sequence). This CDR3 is CASSVTGVGATNEKLFF. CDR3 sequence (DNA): TGTGCCAGCAGTGTCACAGGGGTGGGGGCAACTAATGAAAAACTGTTTTTT.

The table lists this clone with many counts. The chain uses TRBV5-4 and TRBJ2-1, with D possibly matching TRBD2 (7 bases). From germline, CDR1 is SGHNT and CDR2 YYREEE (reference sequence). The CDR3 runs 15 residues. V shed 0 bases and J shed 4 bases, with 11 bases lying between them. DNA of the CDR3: TGTGCCAGCAGCTTGGAGGGGGGGGCGTACAATGAGCAGTTCTTC. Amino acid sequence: CASSLEGGAYNEQFF.

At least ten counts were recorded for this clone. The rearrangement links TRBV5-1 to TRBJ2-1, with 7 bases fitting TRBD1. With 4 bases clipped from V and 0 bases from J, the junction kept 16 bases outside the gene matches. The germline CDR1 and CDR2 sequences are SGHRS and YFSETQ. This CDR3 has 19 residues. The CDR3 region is CASSQDRMAALSSYNEQFF. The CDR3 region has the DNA TGCGCCAGCAGCCAGGACAGGATGGCAGCCCTGAGCTCCTACAATGAGCAGTTCTTC.

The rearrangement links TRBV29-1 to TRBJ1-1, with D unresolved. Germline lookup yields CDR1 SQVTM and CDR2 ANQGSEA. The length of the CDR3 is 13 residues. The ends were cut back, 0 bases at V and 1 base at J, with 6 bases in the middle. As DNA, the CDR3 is TGCAGCGTTGAAGATGGGAGGAACACTGAAGCTTTCTTT. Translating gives CSVEDGRNTEAFF.

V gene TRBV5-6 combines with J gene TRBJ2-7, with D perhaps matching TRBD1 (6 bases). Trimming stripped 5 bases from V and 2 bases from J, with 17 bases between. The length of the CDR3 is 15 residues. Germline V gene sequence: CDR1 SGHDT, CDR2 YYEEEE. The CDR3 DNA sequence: TGTGCCAGCAGGTTCGACAGGTGGCCGACCTACGAGCAGTACTTC. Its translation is CASRFDRWPTYEQYF.

CDR3 region: CASSPTSFDGELFF. Here the CDR3 DNA reads TGTGCCAGCAGCCCGACTAGCTTTGACGGGGAGCTGTTTTTT. This rearrangement joins TRBV11-3 to TRBJ2-2; 7 nucleotides align to TRBD2. The germline gives CDR1 SGHNT, CDR2 YENEEA. The CDR3 runs 14 residues. The V gene end was trimmed by 5 bases and the J gene end by 7 bases; junction bases not matched to a gene: 7.

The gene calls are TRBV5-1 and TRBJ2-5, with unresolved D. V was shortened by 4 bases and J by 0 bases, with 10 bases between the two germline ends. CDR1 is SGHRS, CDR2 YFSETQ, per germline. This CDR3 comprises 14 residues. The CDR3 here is CASSVGRNQETQYF. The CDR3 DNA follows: TGCGCCAGCAGCGTCGGACGGAACCAAGAGACCCAGTACTTC.

This CDR3 reads CASSSKGQQAFF. CDR3 DNA: TGTGCCAGCAGCTCGAAGGGACAGCAAGCTTTCTTT. The chain combines TRBV7-9 with TRBJ1-1; TRBD1 matches at 7 bases. V trimming: 4 bases; J trimming: 9 bases; junction bases outside the gene matches: 5. This CDR3 has 12 residues. Looked up from germline, CDR1 is SEHNR and CDR2 is FQNEAQ (reference sequence).

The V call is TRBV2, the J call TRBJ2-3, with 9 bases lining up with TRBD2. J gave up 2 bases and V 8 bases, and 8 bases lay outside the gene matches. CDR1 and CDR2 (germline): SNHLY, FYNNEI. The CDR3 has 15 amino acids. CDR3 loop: CASGALAGITDTQYF. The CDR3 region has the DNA TGTGCCAGCGGGGCTCTAGCGGGGATCACAGATACGCAGTATTTT.

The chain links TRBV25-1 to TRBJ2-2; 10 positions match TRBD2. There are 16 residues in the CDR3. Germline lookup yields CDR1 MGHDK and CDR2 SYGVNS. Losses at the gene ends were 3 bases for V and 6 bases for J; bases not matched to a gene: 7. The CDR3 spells CASSDFLAGDAGELFF. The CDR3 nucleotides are TGTGCCAGCAGTGATTTTCTAGCGGGAGATGCCGGGGAGCTGTTTTTT.

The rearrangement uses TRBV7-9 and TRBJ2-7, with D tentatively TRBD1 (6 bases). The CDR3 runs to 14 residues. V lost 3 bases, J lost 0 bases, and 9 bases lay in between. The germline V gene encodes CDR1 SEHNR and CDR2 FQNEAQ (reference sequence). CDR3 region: CASSLGTNSYEQYF. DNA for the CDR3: TGTGCCAGCAGCTTGGGGACAAACTCCTACGAGCAGTACTTC.

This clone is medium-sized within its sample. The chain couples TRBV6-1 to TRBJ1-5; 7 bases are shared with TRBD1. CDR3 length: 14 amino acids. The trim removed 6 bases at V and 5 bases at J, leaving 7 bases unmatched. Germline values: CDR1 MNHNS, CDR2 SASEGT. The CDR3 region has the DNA TGTGCCAGCAGGCACAGGGGCCGGGATCAGCCCCAGCATTTT. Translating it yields CASRHRGRDQPQHF.

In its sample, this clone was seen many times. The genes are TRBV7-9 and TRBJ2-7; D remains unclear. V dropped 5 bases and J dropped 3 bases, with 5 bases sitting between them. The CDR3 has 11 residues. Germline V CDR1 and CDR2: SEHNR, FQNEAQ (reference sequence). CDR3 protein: CASSQYYEQYF. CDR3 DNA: TGTGCCAGCAGCCAATACTACGAGCAGTACTTC.

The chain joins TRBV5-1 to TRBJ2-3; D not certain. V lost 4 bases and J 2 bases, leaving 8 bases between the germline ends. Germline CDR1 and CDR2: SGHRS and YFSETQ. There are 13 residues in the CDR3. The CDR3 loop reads CASSRKITDTQYF. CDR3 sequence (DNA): TGCGCCAGCAGCCGGAAAATCACAGATACGCAGTATTTT.

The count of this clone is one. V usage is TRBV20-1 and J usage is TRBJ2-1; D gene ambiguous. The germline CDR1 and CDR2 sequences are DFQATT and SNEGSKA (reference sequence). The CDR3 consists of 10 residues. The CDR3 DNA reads TGCTCCACCCCACAAGGGAAGCAGTTCTTC. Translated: CSTPQGKQFF.

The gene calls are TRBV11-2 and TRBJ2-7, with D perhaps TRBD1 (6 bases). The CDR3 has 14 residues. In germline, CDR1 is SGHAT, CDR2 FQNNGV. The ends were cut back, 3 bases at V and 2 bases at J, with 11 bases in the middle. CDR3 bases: TGTGCCAGCAGCTTTACGACAGGCCCCTACGAGCAGTACTTC. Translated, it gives CASSFTTGPYEQYF.

As DNA, the CDR3 is TGCGCCAGCAGCAGGTCTAGCGGGAGGGAATATGAGCAGTTCTTC. This gives the protein CASSRSSGREYEQFF. The chain employs TRBV5-1 and TRBJ2-1, with 12 bases lining up with TRBD2. J was trimmed by 8 bases and V by 4 bases; bases with no gene match: 7. The CDR3 runs 15 residues. Germline-derived CDR1 and CDR2 are SGHRS and YFSETQ.

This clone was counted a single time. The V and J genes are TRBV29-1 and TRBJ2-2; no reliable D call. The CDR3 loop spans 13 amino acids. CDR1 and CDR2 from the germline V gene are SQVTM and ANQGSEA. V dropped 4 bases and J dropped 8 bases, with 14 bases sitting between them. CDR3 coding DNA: TGCAGCGTTGTCTTCCTACCTTGGGGGGAGCTGTTTTTT. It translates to CSVVFLPWGELFF.